This passage covers 20 T cell receptor beta chains from one sample sequenced in a study of cytomegalovirus exposure and HLA in healthy donors. PCR was performed using 60 Vbeta and 13 Jbeta primers. Only in-frame clones appear in the TCRdb table, and some are missing; sequencing was by immunoSEQ multiplex PCR. The sample features 55,000 to 80,000 clones, with under 3% in its top ten. Sequencing was done on a sample of PBMCs. These receptor sequences come from a middle-aged man in good health and CMV-seronegative.

CDR3 nucleotides: TGTGCCAGCAGCGGACAGGGTCTGAACACTGAAGCTTTCTTT. Translation gives CASSGQGLNTEAFF. V usage is TRBV9 and J usage is TRBJ1-1; 7 positions match TRBD1. The CDR3 is 14 amino acids. Germline trimming cut 3 bases from V and 0 bases from J; bases unmatched to any gene: 2. In germline, CDR1 is SGDLS, CDR2 YYNGEE.

The genes are TRBV7-2 and TRBJ2-7; the D gene is possibly TRBD2 (6 bases). The CDR3 is 12 residues long. V was clipped by 5 bases and J by 3 bases, with 8 bases between them. Germline assignment: CDR1 SGHTA and CDR2 FQGNSA. CDR3 sequence: CASSRRDYEQYF. In nucleotides, the CDR3 is TGTGCCAGCAGCCGGAGGGACTACGAGCAGTACTTC.

The gene calls are TRBV7-9 and TRBJ1-2; no firm D call. Trimming removed 5 bases at V and 4 bases at J, with 11 bases between. CDR1 is SEHNR, CDR2 FQNEAQ, per germline (reference sequence). The CDR3 contains 13 residues. CDR3 nucleotide sequence: TGTGCCAGCAGCCCCGCCGGTTCCTATGGCTACACCTTC. Translated, it gives CASSPAGSYGYTF.

This sequence joins TRBV11-1 and TRBJ2-1; 9 positions agree with TRBD1. Germline-derived CDR1 and CDR2 are SGHAT and FQDESV (reference sequence). J lost 2 bases, V lost 4 bases, and 6 bases had no gene match. This CDR3 spans 16 amino acids. The chain's CDR3 is CASSSGTGLTYNEQFF. The CDR3 DNA reads TGTGCCAGCAGCTCGGGGACAGGGCTAACCTACAATGAGCAGTTCTTC.

The gene calls are TRBV6-6 and TRBJ2-7; perhaps TRBD1 as D (6 bases). The germline V and J ends were trimmed by 10 bases and 2 bases, with 12 bases remaining between them. CDR3 length: 12 amino acids. Germline CDR1 and CDR2: MNHNY and SVGAGI (reference sequence). Written as DNA, the CDR3 is TGTGCCACCCGAACAGGGCCCTACGAGCAGTACTTC. Its translation: CATRTGPYEQYF.

The rearrangement links TRBV7-2 to TRBJ2-1; 8 nucleotides agree with TRBD2. In germline, CDR1 is SGHTA, CDR2 FQGNSA. The CDR3 contains 18 residues. The trim removed 5 bases at V and 4 bases at J, leaving 16 bases unmatched. CDR3 sequence reads: CASSPLRSSGTRYNEQFF. CDR3 coding DNA: TGTGCCAGCAGCCCCCTCCGGAGTAGCGGGACCAGATACAATGAGCAGTTCTTC.

Comment on this clone: The junction departs from the called germline gene at one end, perhaps through a read error. The genes are TRBV19 and TRBJ1-1; D is unresolved. The CDR3 sequence is 11 residues long. Germline-derived CDR1 and CDR2 are LNHDA and SQIVND (reference sequence). The CDR3 is CASSIDESRRF. The CDR3 nucleotides are TGTGCCAGTAGTATAGATGAAAGCCGTAGATTT.

V is TRBV12-5 and J is TRBJ2-7, with D possibly matching TRBD1 (5 bases). The V and J ends lost 1 base and 3 bases respectively, with 13 bases between them. The CDR3 consists of 15 residues. The germline gives CDR1 LGHNT, CDR2 FRNRAP. This CDR3 is CASGLDETVVYEQYF. The CDR3 region has the DNA TGTGCTAGTGGTTTGGACGAGACAGTGGTCTACGAGCAGTACTTC.

V gene TRBV19 combines with J gene TRBJ1-4; 7 bases are shared with TRBD1. The V gene's germline CDR1 is LNHDA and CDR2 SQIVND (reference sequence). The CDR3 extends over 14 amino acids. Trimming at V came to 3 bases and at J to 4 bases, leaving 2 bases not matched to a gene. The CDR3 DNA reads as TGTGCCAGTAGTATGGGACAGAATAATGAAAAACTGTTTTTT. Protein sequence: CASSMGQNNEKLFF. Supplemented by reference TRBV19 and TRBJ1-4, the full variable domain reads DGGITQSPKYLFRKEGQNVTLSCEQNLNHDAMYWYRQDPGQGLRLIYYSQIVNDFQKGDIAEGYSVSREKKESFPLTVTSAQKNPTAFYLCASSMGQNNEKLFFGSGTQLSVL.

V usage is TRBV19 and J usage is TRBJ1-1, with 8 bases fitting TRBD1. The CDR3 covers 13 residues. Germline V gene lookup returns CDR1 LNHDA and CDR2 SQIVND (reference sequence). V was clipped by 5 bases and J by 3 bases; unmatched bases: 2. The CDR3 loop is CASSVDRDTEAFF. CDR3 sequence (DNA): TGTGCCAGTAGTGTGGACAGGGACACTGAAGCTTTCTTT. The variable domain in full, with the rest retrieved from reference TRBV19 and TRBJ1-1, is DGGITQSPKYLFRKEGQNVTLSCEQNLNHDAMYWYRQDPGQGLRLIYYSQIVNDFQKGDIAEGYSVSREKKESFPLTVTSAQKNPTAFYLCASSVDRDTEAFFGQGTRLTVV.

The rearrangement joins TRBV4-1 to TRBJ1-2, with 7 bases matching TRBD1. CDR3 length equals 15 residues. The V segment lost 0 bases and the J segment 4 bases; nucleotides outside the gene matches: 5. CDR1 MGHRA and CDR2 YSYEKL come from the germline V gene. The CDR3 DNA is TGCGCCAGCAGCCAAGAAGGACAGGCGACCTATGGCTACACCTTC. This codes for CASSQEGQATYGYTF.

The CDR3 protein is CASSIRQGVAGELFF. The CDR3 DNA follows: TGCGCCAGCAGCATTCGACAGGGGGTCGCCGGGGAGCTGTTTTTT. This chain links TRBV4-1 with TRBJ2-2; TRBD1 agrees at 9 bases. The CDR3 sequence is 15 residues long. V gave up 5 bases and J gave up 6 bases; unmatched junction bases: 7. CDR1 is MGHRA, CDR2 YSYEKL, per germline.

V is TRBV19 and J is TRBJ1-5; 7 nucleotides line up with TRBD1. Germline CDR1 and CDR2: LNHDA and SQIVND (reference sequence). The CDR3 contains 15 residues. V dropped 7 bases and J dropped 2; count of bases not matched to a gene: 8. CDR3: CASTPRTGGNQPQHF. The CDR3 coding sequence is TGTGCCAGTACTCCCCGGACAGGAGGCAATCAGCCCCAGCATTTT.

The V and J genes are TRBV14 and TRBJ1-4; D remains ambiguous. The V gene lost 4 bases and the J gene lost 7 bases, with 13 bases spanning the gap. This CDR3 is 14 amino acids long. The germline V gene encodes CDR1 SGHDN and CDR2 FVKESK. CDR3 in DNA: TGTGCCAGCAGCCCCCGACTAAGCGGTGAAAAACTGTTTTTT. Translating it yields CASSPRLSGEKLFF.

The rearrangement uses TRBV6-5 and TRBJ1-1, with 8 bases aligning to TRBD1. The ends lost 4 bases at V and 10 bases at J; junction bases unmatched: 8. The CDR3 is 13 amino acids. The germline CDR1 and CDR2 sequences are MNHEY and SVGAGI. This CDR3 reads CASSSSRTGIAFF. CDR3 in DNA: TGTGCCAGCAGTTCATCCCGGACAGGGATAGCTTTCTTT.

The CDR3 DNA is TGTGCCAGCAGTGATGTGGACAGGGTCAATCAGCCCCAGCATTTT. Amino acid sequence: CASSDVDRVNQPQHF. V gene TRBV6-1 combines with J gene TRBJ1-5; 8 bases fit TRBD1. CDR1 MNHNS and CDR2 SASEGT come from the germline V gene. The CDR3 runs 15 residues. V trimming: 3 bases; J trimming: 3 bases; junction bases outside the gene matches: 4.

This chain links TRBV7-2 with TRBJ2-3; D is uncertain. Deletions cut 1 base from V and 3 bases from J, with 5 bases between. The CDR3 has 13 residues. Per germline, CDR1 SGHTA and CDR2 FQGNSA. The CDR3 region is CASSLVTTDTQYF. In DNA form, the CDR3 reads TGTGCCAGCAGCTTAGTGACAACAGATACGCAGTATTTT.

A word on this clone: Other DNA sequences in the sample encode the same CDR3. The J gene is TRBJ1-2, the V gene TRBV30; D is undetermined. V lost 1 base and J 2 bases, leaving 5 bases between the germline ends. This CDR3 is 12 amino acids long. Germline V gene lookup returns CDR1 GTSNPN and CDR2 SVGIG (reference sequence). The chain's CDR3 is CAWSGQNYGYTF. The CDR3 bases are TGTGCCTGGAGTGGACAAAACTATGGCTACACCTTC.

This chain uses TRBV9 with TRBJ2-7; TRBD1 agrees at 10 bases. Germline V CDR1 and CDR2: SGDLS, YYNGEE. The V and J ends lost 3 bases and 5 bases, in that order; junction bases with no gene match: 5. CDR3 size: 14 residues. The CDR3, as DNA: TGTGCCAGCAGCGCTCGACAGGGGGCGGACGAGCAGTACTTC. As protein: CASSARQGADEQYF.

The chain is built from TRBV29-1 and TRBJ2-2, with TRBD2 matching 9 bases. With V trimmed by 4 bases and J by 6 bases, 6 bases remained unmatched. The CDR3 runs to 14 residues. Germline values: CDR1 SQVTM, CDR2 ANQGSEA. CDR3 bases: TGCAGCGTTGCCGGGACTAGCTTTGCCGGGGAGCTGTTTTTT. Translation gives CSVAGTSFAGELFF.